This TCR beta chain originates from a study of cytomegalovirus exposure and HLA in healthy donors. Points from the study as a whole: Many donors shared some public TCRs, even though most TCR sequences were rare. Versus the approximately 670-donor mean, an Asian-associated ancestry cluster reportedly showed fewer N-insertions in a later analysis. Sequencing depth across donors, presence/absence analyses assumed, was roughly uniform.

Comments on this clone: Its antigen is currently unknown.

With 1 base removed from V and 3 bases from J, the gap between germline ends came to 9 bases. The CDR3 spans 14 residues. Per the germline V gene, CDR1 is SEHNR and CDR2 is FQNEAQ (reference sequence). PCR amplification relied on 60 Vbeta primers (plus 13 Jbeta primers). Sequencing was performed with immunoSEQ multiplex PCR; in TCRdb, only in-frame clones are kept and a portion is missing. In all, the sample yields 95,000 to 150,000 clones. The chain uses TRBV7-9 and TRBJ2-5; the D gene is possibly TRBD1 (6 bases). Sequencing was carried out using PBMCs. The clonotype comes from a man aged 35-49 years in good health and CMV-seronegative. CDR3 in DNA: TGTGCCAGCAGCTTAGAGACAGGTGAAGAGACCCAGTACTTC. Its translation: CASSLETGEETQYF.